These T cell receptor beta chains were read from a single sample in a study of post-analysis software for immune sequencing data. TCRdb reanalysed the PCR reads using MiXCR and keeps one entry per CDR3 protein. The sample has 750,000 to 950,000 distinct CDR3 sequences; about 53% are singletons. The specimen was blood. The receptors come from a girl between 5 and 17 years old with multiple sclerosis. CDR3s include the opening cysteine and the closing phenylalanine or tryptophan. Each record gives: clone size, V gene, J gene, D gene, CDR3 DNA, CDR3 protein. A D gene is named only where the DNA matches it firmly. A clone size is listed for some rows: how often the clone was seen (once, few, many), or a class if it is expanded.

>-|TRBV12-3/TRBV12-4|TRBJ2-5|TRBD1
TGTGCCAGCAGTCAAAGGGGGACAGGGGGTATGGAGACCCAGTACTTC
CASSQRGTGGMETQYF
>-|TRBV27|TRBJ2-7|-
TGTGCCAGCAGACTTGGCAGGGCGTCTTCCTACGAGCAGTACTTC
CASRLGRASSYEQYF
>-|TRBV5-6|TRBJ2-6|-
TGTGCCAGCAGCTTTCGTCGGACGGACTCTGGGGCCAACGTCCTGACTTTC
CASSFRRTDSGANVLTF
>-|TRBV29-1|TRBJ2-7|TRBD1
TGCAGCGTTGAAGGGACATGGACAGGGGGCTACGAGCAGTACTTC
CSVEGTWTGGYEQYF
>-|TRBV4-1|TRBJ1-2|TRBD1
TGCGCCAGCAGCCAACCCAACAGGGGAAGGAACTATGGCTACACCTTC
CASSQPNRGRNYGYTF
>medium-sized|TRBV20-1|TRBJ2-7|-
TGCAGTGCTTTTTCTTGGGACGGTCCTATGGAGCAGTACTTC
CSAFSWDGPMEQYF
>-|TRBV6-6|TRBJ2-1|TRBD2
TGTGCCAGCAGTTACTTTGGGGGAGGGCCGTTTGAGCAGTTCTTC
CASSYFGGGPFEQFF
>-|TRBV7-2|TRBJ2-7|-
TGTGCCAGCAGCTCGGGACTCAGCCTCTCCTACGAGCAGTACTTC
CASSSGLSLSYEQYF
>-|TRBV12-5|TRBJ2-1|-
TGTGCTAGCGGCCGGTTCGACAATGAGCAGTTCTTC
CASGRFDNEQFF
>few|TRBV7-2|TRBJ2-1|-
TGTGCCAGCAGCTTAGACGCTTCTTACAATGAGCAGTTCTTC
CASSLDASYNEQFF
>few|TRBV21-1|TRBJ2-7|-
TGTGCCAGCAGCGCCGAGAGGGGGCCTTACGAGCAGTACTTC
CASSAERGPYEQYF
>-|TRBV29-1|TRBJ2-3|-
TGCAGCGTTGTCGGTCTCCCGGGGATCGAGACAGATACGCAGTATTTT
CSVVGLPGIETDTQYF
>-|TRBV29-1|TRBJ2-3|-
TGCAGCGTTGCCGTGTTTGTGACAAATACGCAGTATTTT
CSVAVFVTNTQYF
>-|TRBV5-6|TRBJ2-5|TRBD1
TGTGCCAGCAGCTCCGAGGGGACAGGGGTTGAGACCCAGTACTTC
CASSSEGTGVETQYF
>few|TRBV5-1|TRBJ2-7|TRBD1
TGCGCCAGCAGCTCGAGGACAGGACCGAGCTCCTACGAGCAGTACTTC
CASSSRTGPSSYEQYF
>-|TRBV5-1|TRBJ2-7|TRBD1
TGCGCCAGCAGCCCTGGGGGACAGGGGATCTACGAGCAGTACTTC
CASSPGGQGIYEQYF
>-|TRBV7-9|TRBJ1-2|-
TGTGCCAGCAGCTTCTCCGGGACGGCAGCCTCCTATGGCTACACCTTC
CASSFSGTAASYGYTF
>few|TRBV12-3/TRBV12-4|TRBJ2-7|-
TGTGCCAGCAGCCACTATGACAGGTCCTACGAGCAGTACTTC
CASSHYDRSYEQYF
>-|TRBV3-1|TRBJ2-5|-
TGTGCCAGCAGTCGACAAGGGCCTTCTGGTCGTGAGACCCAGTACTTC
CASSRQGPSGRETQYF
>-|TRBV12-3/TRBV12-4|TRBJ2-6|TRBD1
TGTGCCAGCAGCCCCAGCAGGGGGCGAAGCTCTGGGGCCAACGTCCTGACTTTC
CASSPSRGRSSGANVLTF
>-|TRBV4-2|TRBJ2-5|-
TGTGCCAGCAGCCGCGGGGACAGAGAAGGACAAGAGACCCAGTACTTC
CASSRGDREGQETQYF
>-|TRBV11-2|TRBJ1-2|TRBD1
TGTGCCAGCAGACCGGACAGGGCAACTTTCCGCTATGGCTACACCTTC
CASRPDRATFRYGYTF
>-|TRBV20-1|TRBJ2-3|TRBD2
TGCAGTGCTAATGGACTAGCGGGAGATACGCAGTATTTT
CSANGLAGDTQYF
>-|TRBV5-6|TRBJ2-7|-
TGTGCCAGCAGCGAAGGGGTCCCTAGCTCCTACGAGCAGTACTTC
CASSEGVPSSYEQYF
>few|TRBV10-2|TRBJ1-6|TRBD1
TGCGCCAGCAGTCTGGTACAGGGGAATTCACCCCTCCACTTT
CASSLVQGNSPLHF
>once|TRBV29-1|TRBJ1-4|-
TGCAGCGTGAGACGACGCACTAATGAAAAACTGTTTTTT
CSVRRRTNEKLFF
>few|TRBV20-1|TRBJ1-2|TRBD1
TGCAGTGCTAGTCCGAGGGGGCTTGGCTACACCTTC
CSASPRGLGYTF
>-|TRBV7-2|TRBJ2-1|-
TGTGCCAGCAGCGTAACTCTCAGAAATGAGCAGTTCTTC
CASSVTLRNEQFF
>-|TRBV20-1|TRBJ2-2|-
TGCAGTGCTAGCGGTAGAACCGGGGAGCTGTTTTTT
CSASGRTGELFF
>few|TRBV6-5|TRBJ2-7|-
TGTGCCAGCAGTCCATTTACGTCGGGGGCTACCTACGAGCAGTACTTC
CASSPFTSGATYEQYF
>-|TRBV5-1|TRBJ1-1|TRBD1
TGCGCCAGCAGCTCTACCGGGACAGGGTGGGAAACTGAAGCTTTCTTT
CASSSTGTGWETEAFF
>-|TRBV7-2|TRBJ2-1|TRBD2
TGTGCCAGCAGCGTGACTAGCGGAGTCTACAATGAGCAGTTCTTC
CASSVTSGVYNEQFF